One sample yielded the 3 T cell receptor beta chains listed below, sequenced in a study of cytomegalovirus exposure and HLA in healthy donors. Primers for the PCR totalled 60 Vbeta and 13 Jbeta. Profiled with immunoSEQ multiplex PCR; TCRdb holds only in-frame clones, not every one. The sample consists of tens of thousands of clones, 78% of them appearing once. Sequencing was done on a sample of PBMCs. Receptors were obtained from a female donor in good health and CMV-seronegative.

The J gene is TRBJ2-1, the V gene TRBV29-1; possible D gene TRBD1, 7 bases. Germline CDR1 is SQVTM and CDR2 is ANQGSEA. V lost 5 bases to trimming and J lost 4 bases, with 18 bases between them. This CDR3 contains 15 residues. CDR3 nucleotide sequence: TGCAGCGTTTCCGACAGGGCGGGGACATACAATGAGCAGTTCTTC. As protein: CSVSDRAGTYNEQFF.

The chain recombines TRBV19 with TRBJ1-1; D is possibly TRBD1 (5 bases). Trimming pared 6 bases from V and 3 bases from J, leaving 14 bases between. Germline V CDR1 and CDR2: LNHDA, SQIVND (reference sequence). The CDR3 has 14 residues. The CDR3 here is CASRVTGDDTEAFF. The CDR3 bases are TGTGCCAGTAGGGTTACAGGAGATGACACTGAAGCTTTCTTT.

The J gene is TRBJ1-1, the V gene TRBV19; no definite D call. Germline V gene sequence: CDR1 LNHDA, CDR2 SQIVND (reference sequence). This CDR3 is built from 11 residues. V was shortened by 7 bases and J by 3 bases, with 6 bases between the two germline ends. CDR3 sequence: CASKEDTEAFF. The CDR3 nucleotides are TGTGCCAGTAAGGAGGACACTGAAGCTTTCTTT.